A selection of T cell receptor beta chains follows, all from one sample in a study of shared clonotypes between healthy human individuals. Here immunoSEQ multiplex PCR was the method, and the copy in TCRdb shows in-frame clones only, minus some. Here the sample spans some 360,000 clones, less than 85% being singletons. The sequencing sample was made of memory CD4+ T cells sorted from blood. All receptors derive from a young man in good health. CDR3s include the opening cysteine and the closing phenylalanine or tryptophan. The D gene is left open where the match is weak. Clone size is stated in some rows and not others, as once, few, many or a class when expanded.

-	TRBV5-1	TRBJ1-1	few	TGCGCCAGCAGCTTGACACCAGCTTTGAACACTGAAGCTTTCTTT	CASSLTPALNTEAFF
-	TRBV18	TRBJ1-1	-	TGTGCCAGCTCACCCGCCGGGGGACCTATGAACACTGAAGCTTTCTTT	CASSPAGGPMNTEAFF
-	TRBV2	TRBJ2-2	many	TGTGCCAGCAGACGGACAGCCGGGGAGCTGTTTTTT	CASRRTAGELFF
TRBD2	TRBV25-1	TRBJ2-1	few	TGTGCCAGCAGTGAACGCGGGGGAGAGGGGTACAATGAGCAGTTCTTC	CASSERGGEGYNEQFF
-	TRBV6-1	TRBJ1-1	-	TGTGCCAGCAGTGAGGGGCTAAGGAACACTGAAGCTTTCTTT	CASSEGLRNTEAFF
TRBD2	TRBV29-1	TRBJ2-3	-	TGCAGCGTTGACGGACTAGCGGGAGTTGGCACAGATACGCAGTATTTT	CSVDGLAGVGTDTQYF
TRBD2	TRBV7-9	TRBJ2-1	-	TGTGCCAGCAGCACTTCCTCGGGAGGTTGGGGTGAGCAGTTCTTC	CASSTSSGGWGEQFF
-	TRBV7-3	TRBJ2-2	few	TGTGCCAGCAGCTTACAGGGGAACACCGGGGAGCTGTTTTTT	CASSLQGNTGELFF
-	TRBV5-1	TRBJ2-7	-	TGCGCCAGCAGCCGAGGGGGGCGCAGGGACGAGCAGTACTTC	CASSRGGRRDEQYF
TRBD2	TRBV4-3	TRBJ2-1	-	TGCGCCAGCAGCCAAGGAATCCGGGAGGGCGGTAATGAGCAGTTCTTC	CASSQGIREGGNEQFF
-	TRBV4-1	TRBJ1-1	-	TGCGCCAGCAGCCAAGATGCTCGTAACACTGAAGCTTTCTTT	CASSQDARNTEAFF
-	TRBV5-1	TRBJ2-3	-	TGCGCCAGCAGCTTGGCCGGGGAACCCACAGATACGCAGTATTTT	CASSLAGEPTDTQYF
-	TRBV7-8	TRBJ2-7	-	TGTGCCAGCAGCTCGGGGGGAGGGGGCTACGAGCAGTACTTC	CASSSGGGGYEQYF
-	TRBV9	TRBJ2-1	-	TGTGCCAGCGCATGGACAGAGCTCTACAATGAGCAGTTCTTC	CASAWTELYNEQFF
TRBD2	TRBV5-8	TRBJ2-5	-	TGTGCCAGCAGCTTGGGGGATAGCGGGAATAAAGAGACCCAGTACTTC	CASSLGDSGNKETQYF
-	TRBV5-4	TRBJ1-1	many	TGTGCCAGCAGCTTGATCCATGAGAATGAAGCTTTCTTT	CASSLIHENEAFF
TRBD1	TRBV11-3	TRBJ2-3	-	TGTGCCAGCAGCGCGGGACAGGGAGTTCTAGATACGCAGTATTTT	CASSAGQGVLDTQYF
-	TRBV11-2	TRBJ2-5	-	TGTGCCAGCAGCTTAACTTGGGGTAGCCTGGAGACCCAGTACTTC	CASSLTWGSLETQYF
-	TRBV7-9	TRBJ1-4	-	TGTGCCAGCAGCTCGGGACTGAATAATGGAAAACTGTTTTTT	CASSSGLNNGKLFF
TRBD2	TRBV27	TRBJ2-3	-	TGTGCCAGCAGGCGGGAGGTCCCCCGGGAAGATACGCAGTATTTT	CASRREVPREDTQYF
TRBD2	TRBV28	TRBJ2-1	-	TGTGCCAGCAGGAGCGGGAGCTCCTACAATGAGCAGTTCTTC	CASRSGSSYNEQFF
TRBD2	TRBV2	TRBJ2-5	-	TGTGCCAGCAATTCCAGGACTAGCGGCAAAGAGACCCAGTACTTC	CASNSRTSGKETQYF
-	TRBV29-1	TRBJ1-5	-	TGCAGCGTTGTGGGGTCGGCCCCTGGCCAGCCCCAGCATTTT	CSVVGSAPGQPQHF
-	TRBV28	TRBJ2-7	few	TGTGCCAGTCGTAAGGGAATCTACGAGCAGTACTTC	CASRKGIYEQYF
-	TRBV2	TRBJ2-6	-	TGTGCCAGCATAAGGGGTGACCTAGGGGCGGCCAACGTCCTGACTTTC	CASIRGDLGAANVLTF
-	TRBV13	TRBJ2-7	once	TGTGCCAGCGGGGCGAGGGGGGAGAGATTTTACGAGCAGTACTTC	CASGARGERFYEQYF
TRBD2	TRBV27	TRBJ2-1	few	TGTGCCAGCAGGGCCCGGACTAGCGGGATCTACAATGAGCAGTTCTTC	CASRARTSGIYNEQFF
-	TRBV7-9	TRBJ1-4	many	TGTGCCAGCAGCTTTCAATCGAATGAAAAACTGTTTTTT	CASSFQSNEKLFF
-	TRBV19	TRBJ2-2	-	TGTGCCAGTAGTATCGTCCGGGGGCCGTCCGGGGAGCTGTTTTTT	CASSIVRGPSGELFF
TRBD2	TRBV4-3	TRBJ2-7	-	TGCGCCAGCAGCGATAGCGGGAGGGACTACGAGCAGTACTTC	CASSDSGRDYEQYF
-	TRBV14	TRBJ1-1	once	TGTGCCAGCAGCCAAGGGGGGGGGCGCGGCACTGAAGCTTTCTTT	CASSQGGGRGTEAFF
-	TRBV7-2	TRBJ1-2	many	TGTGCCAGCAGCTTGGGCCCCGAATATGGCTACACCTTC	CASSLGPEYGYTF
-	TRBV6-1	TRBJ2-1	-	TGTGCCAGCAGTGCCAGACTACCGAGCTCCTACAATGAGCAGTTCTTC	CASSARLPSSYNEQFF
TRBD1	TRBV15	TRBJ1-5	-	TGTGCCACCAGCAGAGATGGGGGAGGGGGCGGTGATCAGCCCCAGCATTTT	CATSRDGGGGGDQPQHF
-	TRBV2	TRBJ2-6	-	TGTGCCAGCAAATGGCTAGCTGGGGCCAACGTCCTGACTTTC	CASKWLAGANVLTF